What follows are 4 T cell receptor beta chains derived from one specimen sequenced in a study of TIL therapy for anti-PD-1-resistant metastatic lung cancer. Sequencing used immunoSEQ v3. Sequencing used immunoSEQ multiplex PCR; TCRdb keeps in-frame clones, though not all of them. This table holds under 100,000 clones, just over 65% found once. Described time point: pre-treatment sample, taken before nivolumab and TIL therapy. The tumor samples were excised metastases, mostly pleural nodules or supraclavicular lymph nodes. Sequenced material: tumor tissue, taken at baseline. The receptors were sampled from a person aged 25 to 80 with non-small cell lung cancer.

The chain is built from TRBV12-3 or TRBV12-4 and TRBJ2-3; unclear D gene. CDR3 length: 12 amino acids. Trimming shortened V by 6 bases and J by 5 bases, and 9 bases separated the two germline ends. Here the CDR3 reads CASRPRLDTQYF. For the CDR3, the DNA is TGTGCCAGCAGACCACGTTTAGATACGCAGTATTTT.

The DNA for the CDR3 is TGCAGTTCGGATGACGGTGCTGAAGCTTTCTTT. Translation gives CSSDDGAEAFF. The rearrangement links TRBV20-1 to TRBJ1-1; no clear D gene. Germline values: CDR1 DFQATT, CDR2 SNEGSKA (reference sequence). The CDR3 loop spans 11 amino acids. The germline V and J ends were trimmed by 8 bases and 6 bases, with 13 bases remaining between them.

The chain carries TRBV5-1 and TRBJ1-3; no reliable D call. The germline V gene has CDR1 SGHRS and CDR2 YFSETQ. This CDR3 region has 16 residues. The V gene lost 6 bases and the J gene lost 0 bases, with 16 bases spanning the gap. This CDR3 reads CASTFGGVHSGNTIYF. CDR3 nucleotide sequence: TGCGCCAGCACCTTTGGCGGGGTTCACTCTGGAAACACCATATATTTT.

This clone was seen a handful of times. J is TRBJ2-7 and V is TRBV20-1; 10 positions agree with TRBD1. Germline V gives CDR1 DFQATT, CDR2 SNEGSKA (reference sequence). J was trimmed by 2 bases and V by 6 bases; bases with no gene match: 10. This CDR3 has 15 amino acids. The CDR3 region is CSASLLGQGAYEQYF. The CDR3 DNA is TGCAGTGCCAGTTTATTAGGACAGGGGGCCTACGAGCAGTACTTC.